This T cell receptor beta chain was captured by sequencing in a study of blood T cell repertoires in COVID-19. Study-wide context: Nucleic acid was either cDNA or gDNA, and it came from T cells, B-cell-depleted T cells, or PBMCs.

In the authors' methods: Cell counts per sample came from amplifying reference gene primers. Assay: immunoSEQ multiplex PCR; the TCRdb copy retains only in-frame clones and omits some. That table supplies the V and J calls and clone size; D and trimming were determined from the DNA. The repertoire includes a few hundred thousand clones, roughly nine tenths of them detected once, and roughly 1% sits in the top ten. Looked up from germline, CDR1 is SNHLY and CDR2 is FYNNEI. The CDR3 sequence is 14 residues long. J lost 7 bases, V lost 6 bases, and 9 bases had no gene match. Recovery among Cohort 3 donors was established by two negative PCRs, clearance, or symptom resolution.

The TCR sequence derives from a man between 18 and 35 years old who had recovered from COVID-19. This chain uses TRBV2 with TRBJ1-5; 7 positions agree with TRBD1. The sequenced sample was PBMCs or T cells enriched from blood (not recorded which). CDR3: CASRPTGLWQPQHF. The DNA of the CDR3 is TGTGCCAGCAGACCGACAGGGTTGTGGCAGCCCCAGCATTTT.